These 15 T cell receptor beta chains share one sample of origin, sequenced in a study of OX40 agonist ivuxolimab in advanced cancers. This table comes from immunoSEQ multiplex PCR, and its TCRdb copy is limited to in-frame clones, with some not included. The repertoire has some 62,000 clones, around 93% of them found once; the top ten carry 10% to 15%. The sequenced sample was CD4+ or CD8+ T cells sorted from blood, obtained in a trial of the OX40 agonist ivuxolimab. Receptors originate from an adult with an advanced solid tumor such as melanoma, head and neck, liver or kidney cancer.

This clone was found a few times. V gene TRBV19 combines with J gene TRBJ2-7, with D hard to call. V lost 5 bases and J lost 2, with 10 bases in between. Germline-derived CDR1 and CDR2 are LNHDA and SQIVND (reference sequence). This CDR3 is built from 13 residues. CDR3 nucleotides: TGTGCCAGTAGTCCCTCGGTTGCCTACGAGCAGTACTTC. It is translated as CASSPSVAYEQYF.

Written as DNA, the CDR3 is TGTGCCAGCAGCTTAGGATACGCGGTGGGGTCTCCCGAGCAGTACTTC. As protein: CASSLGYAVGSPEQYF. This chain joins TRBV11-3 and TRBJ2-7; no clear D gene. The CDR3 sequence is 16 residues long. The germline V and J ends were trimmed by 1 base and 6 bases, with 19 bases remaining between them. Per germline, CDR1 SGHNT and CDR2 YENEEA.

The CDR3 DNA follows: TGTGCCATAAGAACCGCCGGGGAGCTGTTTTTT. Its translation: CAIRTAGELFF. The chain has TRBV10-3 and TRBJ2-2; D unclear. Germline CDR1 reads ENHRY; CDR2 reads SYGVKD. Deletions cut 9 bases from V and 6 bases from J, with 8 bases between. The CDR3 sequence is 11 residues long.

This clone was detected a few times. This chain uses TRBV7-6 with TRBJ1-6, with 7 bases matching TRBD1. J lost 10 bases, V lost 4 bases, and 16 bases had no gene match. CDR3 length: 17 residues. Germline lookup yields CDR1 SGHVS and CDR2 FNYEAQ. For the CDR3, the DNA is TGTGCCAGCAGCTCAAGTTTAAAGACAGGGTGGGACTCACCCCTCCACTTT. It yields the protein CASSSSLKTGWDSPLHF.

This rearrangement joins TRBV6-7 to TRBJ2-3; no definite D call. TRBV6-7 is known as an ORF, though its function is uncertain. Between the trimmed V and J ends, which lost 2 bases and 6 bases, there was a span of 9 bases. This CDR3 region has 13 residues. The CDR3 protein is CASSYPPRDTQYF. Written as DNA, the CDR3 is TGTGCCAGCAGTTACCCTCCTAGGGATACGCAGTATTTT.

The chain uses TRBV6-4 and TRBJ2-1; D gene ambiguous. V dropped 2 bases and J dropped 4 bases, with 12 bases sitting between them. In germline, CDR1 is MRHNA, CDR2 SNTAGT. This CDR3 comprises 15 residues. CDR3 nucleotide sequence: TGTGCCAGCAGTGACGGCGGTGGCGGATACAATGAGCAGTTCTTC. Its translation: CASSDGGGGYNEQFF.

The V gene is TRBV7-8, the J gene TRBJ2-3; TRBD2 agrees at 7 bases. The CDR3 extends over 15 amino acids. Looked up from germline, CDR1 is SGHVS and CDR2 is FQNEAQ. J was trimmed by 6 bases and V by 6 bases; bases with no gene match: 12. DNA for the CDR3: TGTGCCAGCAGGAGCGGGGCCTCCAATCTTGATACGCAGTATTTT. Its protein is CASRSGASNLDTQYF.

The gene calls are TRBV6-5 and TRBJ2-1, with no clear D. Per germline, CDR1 MNHEY and CDR2 SVGAGI. This CDR3 region has 13 residues. Trimming stripped 7 bases from V and 9 bases from J, with 16 bases between. CDR3 bases: TGTGCCAGCAACGGGCGTAGGGTTGGTGAGCAGTTCTTC. It codes for CASNGRRVGEQFF.

The genes are TRBV5-4 and TRBJ1-1; TRBD1 might be the D (6 bases). V gave up 3 bases and J gave up 0 bases, with 12 bases separating them. Per the germline V gene, CDR1 is SGHNT and CDR2 is YYREEE (reference sequence). The CDR3 loop spans 15 amino acids. CDR3 DNA: TGTGCCAGCAGCTCCCCAGGGGTCATGAACACTGAAGCTTTCTTT. It is translated as CASSSPGVMNTEAFF.

Only one count was recorded for this clone. The rearrangement links TRBV7-9 to TRBJ2-3; 8 bases match TRBD2. This CDR3 spans 14 amino acids. Germline trimming cut 11 bases from V and 0 bases from J; bases unmatched to any gene: 7. Germline CDR1 reads SEHNR; CDR2 reads FQNEAQ (reference sequence). Here the CDR3 DNA reads TGTGCCTGGACCGGGAGGGCTAGCACAGATACGCAGTATTTT. It translates to CAWTGRASTDTQYF.

The chain uses TRBV5-4 and TRBJ1-1, with TRBD1 matching over 8 bases. The CDR3 runs 15 residues. Germline loops: CDR1 SGHNT, CDR2 YYREEE (reference sequence). V was clipped by 4 bases and J by 2 bases; unmatched bases: 7. This CDR3 reads CASSRGQGTNTEAFF. CDR3 nucleotides: TGTGCCAGCAGCCGCGGACAGGGAACCAACACTGAAGCTTTCTTT. Filled out from reference TRBV5-4 and TRBJ1-1, the complete variable domain reads ETGVTQSPTHLIKTRGQQVTLRCSSQSGHNTVSWYQQALGQGPQFIFQYYREEENGRGNFPPRFSGLQFPNYSSELNVNALELDDSALYLCASSRGQGTNTEAFFGQGTRLTVV.

The J gene is TRBJ2-1, the V gene TRBV6-4; D is uncertain. The CDR3 sequence is 16 residues long. The V gene lost 5 bases and the J gene lost 7 bases, with 21 bases spanning the gap. The germline CDR1 and CDR2 sequences are MRHNA and SNTAGT. CDR3 in amino acids: CASSPRSTFLLNEQFF. DNA of the CDR3: TGTGCCAGCAGTCCAAGGAGTACGTTTCTCTTAAATGAGCAGTTCTTC.

The chain couples TRBV5-4 to TRBJ2-7; 10 nucleotides match TRBD1. The CDR3 contains 14 residues. After removal of 3 bases from V and 4 bases from J, the junction contained 4 bases not matched to a gene. Germline assignment: CDR1 SGHNT and CDR2 YYREEE (reference sequence). CDR3 loop: CASSCPGQGYEQYF. The CDR3 DNA reads as TGTGCCAGCAGCTGCCCGGGACAGGGGTACGAGCAGTACTTC.

The rearrangement joins TRBV7-6 to TRBJ2-2, with no clear D. V shed 7 bases and J shed 0 bases, with 12 bases lying between them. CDR1 SGHVS and CDR2 FNYEAQ come from the germline V gene. This CDR3 spans 15 amino acids. The CDR3 sequence is CASTLISSNTGELFF. As DNA, the CDR3 is TGTGCCAGCACCCTAATAAGTTCGAACACCGGGGAGCTGTTTTTT.

This rearrangement joins TRBV29-1 to TRBJ2-1; 10 bases line up with TRBD2. Per the germline V gene, CDR1 is SQVTM and CDR2 is ANQGSEA. This CDR3 contains 13 residues. V lost 4 bases to trimming and J lost 8 bases; unmatched junction nucleotides: 5. Written as DNA, the CDR3 is TGCAGCGTTGCTAGCGGGAGTTCCTATGAGCAGTTCTTC. The encoded protein is CSVASGSSYEQFF.